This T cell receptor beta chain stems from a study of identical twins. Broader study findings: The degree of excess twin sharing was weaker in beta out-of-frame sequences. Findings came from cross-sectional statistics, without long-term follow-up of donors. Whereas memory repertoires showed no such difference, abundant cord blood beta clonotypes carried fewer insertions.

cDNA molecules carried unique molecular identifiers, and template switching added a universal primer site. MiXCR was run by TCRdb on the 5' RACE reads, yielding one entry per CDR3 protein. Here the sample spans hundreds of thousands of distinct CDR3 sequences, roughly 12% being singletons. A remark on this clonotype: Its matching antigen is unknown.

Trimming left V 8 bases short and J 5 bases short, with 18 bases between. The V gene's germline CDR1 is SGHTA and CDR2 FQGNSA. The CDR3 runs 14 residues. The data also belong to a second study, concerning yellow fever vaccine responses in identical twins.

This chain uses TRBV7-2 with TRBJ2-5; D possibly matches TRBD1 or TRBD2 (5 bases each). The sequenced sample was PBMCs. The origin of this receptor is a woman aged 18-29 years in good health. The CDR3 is CASRRNGGTETQYF. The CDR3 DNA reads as TGTGCCAGCCGTAGAAACGGTGGGACGGAGACCCAGTACTTC.